The clone carrying this T cell receptor beta chain was detected a few times. Its matching antigen is unknown. From blood, about 240-550 ng of genomic DNA served as TRB template. This sample was taken from a study of T and B cells in COVID-19 patients. Study at large: The recovered patients had mostly mild to moderate COVID-19 with outpatient management.

V lost 10 bases and J lost 1, with 17 bases in between. This CDR3 contains 15 residues. Germline V gene sequence: CDR1 MNHEY, CDR2 SVGEGT. Study findings and constraints: At recovery TRB diversity and richness exceeded healthy donors, after highly clonal active COVID-19 repertoires. There were 2,000 to 3,000 TCR clusters exclusive to the recovered cohort, around 32 with low generation probability. Blood from mildly ill patients while symptomatic, and early samples from severe cases, were scarce.

Multiplex PCR with BIOMED2 TRB-A/B primer pools amplified TRB rearrangements. TCRdb reprocessed the multiplex PCR reads via MiXCR and lists one record per CDR3 protein. There are some 13,000 distinct CDR3 sequences in the sample; less than 35% occur only once, and around 6.5% lies in the top ten. The chain carries TRBV6-2 or TRBV6-3 and TRBJ2-1; D possibly corresponds to TRBD2 (6 bases). The clonotype comes from a human donor who had recovered from COVID-19. Sequenced material: blood. CDR3 amino acids: CATSDRGGSYNEQFF. The CDR3 region has the DNA TGTGCCACCTCGGACCGGGGAGGATCCTACAATGAGCAGTTCTTC.